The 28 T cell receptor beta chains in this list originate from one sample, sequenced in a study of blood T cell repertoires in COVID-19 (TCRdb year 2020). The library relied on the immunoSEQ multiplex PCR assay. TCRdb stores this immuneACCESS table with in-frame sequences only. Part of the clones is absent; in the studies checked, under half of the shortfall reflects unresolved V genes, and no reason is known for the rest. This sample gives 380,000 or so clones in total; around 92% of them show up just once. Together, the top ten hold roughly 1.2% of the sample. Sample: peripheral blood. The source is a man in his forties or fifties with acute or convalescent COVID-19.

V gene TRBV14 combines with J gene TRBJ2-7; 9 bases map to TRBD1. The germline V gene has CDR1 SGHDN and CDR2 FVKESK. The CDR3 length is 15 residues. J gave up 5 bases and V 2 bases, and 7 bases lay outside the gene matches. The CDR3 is CASSQSSTGGNEQYF. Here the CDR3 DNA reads TGTGCCAGCAGCCAATCCTCGACAGGGGGGAACGAGCAGTACTTC.

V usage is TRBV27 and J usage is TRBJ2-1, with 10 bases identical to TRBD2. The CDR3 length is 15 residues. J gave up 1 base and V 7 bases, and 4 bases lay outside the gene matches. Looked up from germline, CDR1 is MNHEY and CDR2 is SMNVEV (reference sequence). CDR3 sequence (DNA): TGTGCCAGCAACAGACTAGCGGGTTCCTACAATGAGCAGTTCTTC. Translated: CASNRLAGSYNEQFF.

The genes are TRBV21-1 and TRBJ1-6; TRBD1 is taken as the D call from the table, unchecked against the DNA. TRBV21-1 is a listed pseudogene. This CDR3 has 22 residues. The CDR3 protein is CASSKPPIDCRDREPYNSPLHF. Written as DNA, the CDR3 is TGTGCCAGCAGCAAACCACCTATTGATTGTCGGGACAGAGAGCCTTATAATTCACCCCTCCACTTT.

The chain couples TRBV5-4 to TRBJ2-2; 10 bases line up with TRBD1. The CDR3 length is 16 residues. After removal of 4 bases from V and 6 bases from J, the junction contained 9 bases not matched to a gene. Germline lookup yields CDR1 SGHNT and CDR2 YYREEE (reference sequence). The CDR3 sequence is CASSLGQGRFAGELFF. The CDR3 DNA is TGTGCCAGCAGCCTGGGACAGGGGCGGTTCGCCGGGGAGCTGTTTTTT.

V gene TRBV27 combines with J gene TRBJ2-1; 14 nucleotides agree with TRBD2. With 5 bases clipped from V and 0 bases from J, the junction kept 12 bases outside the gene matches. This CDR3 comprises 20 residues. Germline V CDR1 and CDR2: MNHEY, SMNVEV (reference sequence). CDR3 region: CASSPKWSGLAGGSYNEQFF. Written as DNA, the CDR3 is TGTGCCAGCAGTCCCAAGTGGAGCGGACTAGCGGGGGGCTCCTACAATGAGCAGTTCTTC.

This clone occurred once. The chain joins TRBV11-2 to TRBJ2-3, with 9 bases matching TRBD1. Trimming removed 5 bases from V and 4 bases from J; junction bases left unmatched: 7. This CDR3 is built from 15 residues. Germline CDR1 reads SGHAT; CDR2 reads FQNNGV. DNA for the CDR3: TGTGCCAGCAGCGCCCTACAGGGGGCCTCAGATACGCAGTATTTT. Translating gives CASSALQGASDTQYF.

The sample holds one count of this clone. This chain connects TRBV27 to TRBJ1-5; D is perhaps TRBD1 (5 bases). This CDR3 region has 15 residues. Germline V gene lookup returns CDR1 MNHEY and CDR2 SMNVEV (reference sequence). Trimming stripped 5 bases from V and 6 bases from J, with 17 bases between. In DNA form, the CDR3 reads TGTGCCAGCAGTATTTTCGCGGGACGGAGTCAGCCCCAGCATTTT. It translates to CASSIFAGRSQPQHF.

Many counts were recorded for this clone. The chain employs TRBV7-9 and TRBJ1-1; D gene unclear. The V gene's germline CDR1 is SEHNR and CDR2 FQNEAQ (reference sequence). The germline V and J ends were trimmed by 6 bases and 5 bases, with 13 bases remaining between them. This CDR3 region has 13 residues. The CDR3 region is CASRVQSRTEAFF. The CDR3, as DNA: TGTGCCAGCAGAGTACAGAGTAGGACTGAAGCTTTCTTT.

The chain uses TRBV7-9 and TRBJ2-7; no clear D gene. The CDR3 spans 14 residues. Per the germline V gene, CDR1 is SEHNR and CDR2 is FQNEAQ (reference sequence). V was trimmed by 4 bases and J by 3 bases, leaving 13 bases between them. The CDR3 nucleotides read TGTGCCAGCAGCTCCGGGTCCCTACGCTACGAGCAGTACTTC. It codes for CASSSGSLRYEQYF.

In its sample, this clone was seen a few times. The CDR3: CASSSDSIYGYTF. As DNA, the CDR3 is TGTGCCAGCAGCTCAGACAGCATCTATGGCTACACCTTC. The rearrangement links TRBV7-9 to TRBJ1-2; a weak D match, TRBD1 (5 bases). The CDR3 contains 13 residues. V lost 4 bases and J 4 bases, leaving 10 bases between the germline ends. Looked up from germline, CDR1 is SEHNR and CDR2 is FQNEAQ (reference sequence).

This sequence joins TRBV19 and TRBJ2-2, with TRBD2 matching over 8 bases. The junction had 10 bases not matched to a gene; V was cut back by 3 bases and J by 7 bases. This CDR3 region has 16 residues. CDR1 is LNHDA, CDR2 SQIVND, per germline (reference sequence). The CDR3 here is CASSMESSGYYGELFF. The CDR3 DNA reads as TGTGCCAGTAGTATGGAGTCTAGCGGGTACTACGGGGAGCTGTTTTTT. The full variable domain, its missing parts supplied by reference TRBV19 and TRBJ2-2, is DGGITQSPKYLFRKEGQNVTLSCEQNLNHDAMYWYRQDPGQGLRLIYYSQIVNDFQKGDIAEGYSVSREKKESFPLTVTSAQKNPTAFYLCASSMESSGYYGELFFGEGSRLTVL.

This chain's CDR3 is CASSISSGQETQYF. In DNA form, the CDR3 reads TGTGCCAGTAGTATTAGTTCCGGGCAAGAGACCCAGTACTTC. V is TRBV19 and J is TRBJ2-5; D remains ambiguous. The germline V gene has CDR1 LNHDA and CDR2 SQIVND (reference sequence). The CDR3 consists of 14 residues. V was trimmed by 3 bases and J by 2 bases, leaving 10 bases between them.

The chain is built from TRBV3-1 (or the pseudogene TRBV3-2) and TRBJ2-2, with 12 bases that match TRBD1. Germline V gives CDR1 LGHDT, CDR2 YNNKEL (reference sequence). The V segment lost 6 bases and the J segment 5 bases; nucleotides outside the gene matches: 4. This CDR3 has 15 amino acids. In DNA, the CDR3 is TGTGCCAGCAGGGGACAGGGGGCTTGGACCGGGGAGCTGTTTTTT. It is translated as CASRGQGAWTGELFF.

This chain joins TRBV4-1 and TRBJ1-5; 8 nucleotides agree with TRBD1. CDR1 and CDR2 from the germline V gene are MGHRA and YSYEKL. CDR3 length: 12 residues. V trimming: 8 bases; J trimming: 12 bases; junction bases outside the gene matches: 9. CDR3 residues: CASGTGGQVQHF. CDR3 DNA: TGCGCCAGCGGAACAGGGGGTCAGGTCCAGCATTTT.

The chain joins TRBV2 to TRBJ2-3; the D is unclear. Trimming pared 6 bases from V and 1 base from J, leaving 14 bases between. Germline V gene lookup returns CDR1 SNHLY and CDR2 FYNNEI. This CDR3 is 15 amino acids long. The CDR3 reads CASRKIPPGTDTQYF. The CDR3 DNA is TGTGCCAGCAGAAAGATCCCCCCGGGCACAGATACGCAGTATTTT.

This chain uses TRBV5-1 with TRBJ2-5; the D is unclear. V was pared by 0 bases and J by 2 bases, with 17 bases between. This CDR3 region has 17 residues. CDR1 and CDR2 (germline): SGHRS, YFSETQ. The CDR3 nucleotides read TGCGCCAGCAGCTTGGCCCCCCGACCCGCCGGGCAAGAGACCCAGTACTTC. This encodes CASSLAPRPAGQETQYF.

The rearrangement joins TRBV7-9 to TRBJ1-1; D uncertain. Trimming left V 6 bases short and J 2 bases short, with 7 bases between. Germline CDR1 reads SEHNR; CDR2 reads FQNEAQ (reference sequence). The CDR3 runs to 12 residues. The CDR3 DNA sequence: TGTGCCAGCAGATCAGATAACACTGAAGCTTTCTTT. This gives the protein CASRSDNTEAFF.

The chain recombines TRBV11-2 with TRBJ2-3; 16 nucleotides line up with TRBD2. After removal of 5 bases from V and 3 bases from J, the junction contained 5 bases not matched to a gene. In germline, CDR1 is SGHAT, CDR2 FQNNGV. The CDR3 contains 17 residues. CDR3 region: CASSPGLAGGKTDTQYF. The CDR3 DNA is TGTGCCAGCAGCCCGGGACTAGCGGGAGGGAAGACAGATACGCAGTATTTT.

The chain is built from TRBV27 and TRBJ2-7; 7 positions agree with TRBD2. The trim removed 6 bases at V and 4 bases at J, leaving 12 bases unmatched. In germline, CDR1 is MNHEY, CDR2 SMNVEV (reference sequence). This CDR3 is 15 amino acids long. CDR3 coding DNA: TGTGCCAGCAGGCGACTAGCTTCGGGCCTTTACGAGCAGTACTTC. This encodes CASRRLASGLYEQYF.

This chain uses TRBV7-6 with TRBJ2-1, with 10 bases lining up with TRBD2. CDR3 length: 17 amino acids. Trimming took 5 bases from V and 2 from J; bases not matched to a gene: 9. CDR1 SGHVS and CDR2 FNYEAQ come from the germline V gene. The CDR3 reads CASSPPGGTSAYNEQFF. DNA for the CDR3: TGTGCCAGCAGCCCCCCTGGAGGGACTAGCGCCTACAATGAGCAGTTCTTC.

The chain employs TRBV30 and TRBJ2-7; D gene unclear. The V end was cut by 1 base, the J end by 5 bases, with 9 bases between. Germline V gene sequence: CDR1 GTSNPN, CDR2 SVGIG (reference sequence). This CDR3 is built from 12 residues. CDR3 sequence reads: CAWSDTSHEQYF. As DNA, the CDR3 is TGTGCCTGGAGTGATACATCCCACGAGCAGTACTTC.

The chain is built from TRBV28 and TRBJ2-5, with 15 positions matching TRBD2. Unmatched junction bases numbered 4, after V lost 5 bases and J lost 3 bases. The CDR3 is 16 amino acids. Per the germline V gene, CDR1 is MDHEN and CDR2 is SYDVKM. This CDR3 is CASSPGLAGGKETQYF. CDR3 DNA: TGTGCCAGCAGTCCGGGACTAGCGGGAGGAAAAGAGACCCAGTACTTC.

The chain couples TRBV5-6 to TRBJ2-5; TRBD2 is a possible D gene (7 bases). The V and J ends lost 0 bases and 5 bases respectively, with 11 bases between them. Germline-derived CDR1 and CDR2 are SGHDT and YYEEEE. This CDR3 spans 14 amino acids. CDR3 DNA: TGTGCCAGCAGCTTGGAAGGGGGGGTGGAGACCCAGTACTTC. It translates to CASSLEGGVETQYF.

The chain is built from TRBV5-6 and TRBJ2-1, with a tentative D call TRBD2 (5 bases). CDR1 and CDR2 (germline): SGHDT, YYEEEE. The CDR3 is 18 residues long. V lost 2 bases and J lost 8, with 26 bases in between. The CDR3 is CASSFPEGLVSFADEQFF. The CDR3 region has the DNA TGTGCCAGCAGCTTTCCTGAGGGTCTAGTCTCTTTTGCTGATGAGCAGTTCTTC.

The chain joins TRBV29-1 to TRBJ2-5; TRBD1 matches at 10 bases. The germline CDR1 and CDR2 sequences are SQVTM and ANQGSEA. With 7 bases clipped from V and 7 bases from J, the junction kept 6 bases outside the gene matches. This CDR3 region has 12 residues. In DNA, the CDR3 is TGCAGCGGGGGGACAGGGGAGACGACCCAGTACTTC. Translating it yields CSGGTGETTQYF.

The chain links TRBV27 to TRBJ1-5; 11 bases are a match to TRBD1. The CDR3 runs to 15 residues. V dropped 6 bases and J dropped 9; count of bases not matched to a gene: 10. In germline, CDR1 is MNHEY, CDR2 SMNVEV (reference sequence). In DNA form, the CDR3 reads TGTGCCAGCAGGGGACAAGGACAGGGGGCGAGGCCCCAGCATTTT. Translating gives CASRGQGQGARPQHF.

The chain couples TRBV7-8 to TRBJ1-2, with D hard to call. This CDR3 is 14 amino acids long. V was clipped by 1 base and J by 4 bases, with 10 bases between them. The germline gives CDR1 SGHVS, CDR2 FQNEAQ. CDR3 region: CASSLVQATYGYTF. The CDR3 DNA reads TGTGCCAGCAGCTTAGTGCAGGCGACCTATGGCTACACCTTC.

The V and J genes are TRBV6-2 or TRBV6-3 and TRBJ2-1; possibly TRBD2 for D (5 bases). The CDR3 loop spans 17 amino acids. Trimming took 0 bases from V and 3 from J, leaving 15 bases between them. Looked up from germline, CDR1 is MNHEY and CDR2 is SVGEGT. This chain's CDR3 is CASSYSIVALDYNEQFF. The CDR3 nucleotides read TGTGCCAGCAGTTACTCGATCGTAGCGCTCGACTACAATGAGCAGTTCTTC.